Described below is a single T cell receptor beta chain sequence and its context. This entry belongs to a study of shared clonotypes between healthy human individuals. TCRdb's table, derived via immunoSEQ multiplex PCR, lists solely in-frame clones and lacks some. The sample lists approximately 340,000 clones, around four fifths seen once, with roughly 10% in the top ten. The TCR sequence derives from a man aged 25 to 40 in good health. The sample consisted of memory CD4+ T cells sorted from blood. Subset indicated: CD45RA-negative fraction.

CDR3 amino acids: CASSSRSAAVQETQYF. The CDR3, as DNA: TGTGCCAGCAGCTCCCGGTCAGCGGCCGTTCAAGAGACCCAGTACTTC. This chain links TRBV4-2 with TRBJ2-5; a possible D gene is TRBD2 (5 bases). The CDR3 has 16 residues. Per germline, CDR1 LGHNA and CDR2 YNFKEQ. The V gene lost 5 bases and the J gene lost 2 bases, with 18 bases spanning the gap.